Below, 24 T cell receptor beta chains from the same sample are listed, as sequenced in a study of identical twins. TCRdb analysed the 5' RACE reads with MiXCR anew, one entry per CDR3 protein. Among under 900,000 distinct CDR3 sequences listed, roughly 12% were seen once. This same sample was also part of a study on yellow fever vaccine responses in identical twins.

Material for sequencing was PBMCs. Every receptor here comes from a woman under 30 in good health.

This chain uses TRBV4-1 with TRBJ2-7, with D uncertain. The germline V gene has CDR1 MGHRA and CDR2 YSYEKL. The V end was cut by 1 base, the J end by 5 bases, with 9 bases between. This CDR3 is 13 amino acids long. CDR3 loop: CASSQATGHEQYF. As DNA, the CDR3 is TGCGCCAGCAGCCAAGCTACGGGCCACGAGCAGTACTTC.

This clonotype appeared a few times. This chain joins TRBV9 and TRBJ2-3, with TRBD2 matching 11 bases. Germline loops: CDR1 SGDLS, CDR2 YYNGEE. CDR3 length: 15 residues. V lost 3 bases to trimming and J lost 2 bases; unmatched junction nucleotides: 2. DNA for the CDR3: TGTGCCAGCAGCGCGGGACTAGCGGACACAGATACGCAGTATTTT. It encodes CASSAGLADTDTQYF.

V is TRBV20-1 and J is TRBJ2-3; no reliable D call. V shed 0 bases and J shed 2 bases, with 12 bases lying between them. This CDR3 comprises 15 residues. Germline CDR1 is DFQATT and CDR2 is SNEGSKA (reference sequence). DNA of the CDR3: TGCAGTGCTAGAGATGTTGCAGAAAACACAGATACGCAGTATTTT. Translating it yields CSARDVAENTDTQYF.

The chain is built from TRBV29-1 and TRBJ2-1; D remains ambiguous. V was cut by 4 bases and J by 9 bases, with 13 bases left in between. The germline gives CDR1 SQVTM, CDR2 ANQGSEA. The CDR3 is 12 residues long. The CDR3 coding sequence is TGCAGCGTTGGTGGCCGATCCATTGAGCAGTTCTTC. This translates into CSVGGRSIEQFF.

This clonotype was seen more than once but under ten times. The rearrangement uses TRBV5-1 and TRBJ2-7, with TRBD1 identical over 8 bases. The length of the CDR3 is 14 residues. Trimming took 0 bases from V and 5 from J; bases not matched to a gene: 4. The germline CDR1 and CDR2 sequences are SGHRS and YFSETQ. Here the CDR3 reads CASSLGQGINEQYV. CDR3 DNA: TGCGCCAGCAGCTTGGGACAGGGGATCAACGAGCAGTACGTC.

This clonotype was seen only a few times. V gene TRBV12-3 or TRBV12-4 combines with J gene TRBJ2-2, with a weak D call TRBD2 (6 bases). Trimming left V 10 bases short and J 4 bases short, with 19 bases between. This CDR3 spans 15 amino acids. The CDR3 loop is CATREISGPTGELFF. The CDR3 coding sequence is TGTGCCACCAGGGAAATTAGCGGCCCCACCGGGGAGCTGTTTTTT.

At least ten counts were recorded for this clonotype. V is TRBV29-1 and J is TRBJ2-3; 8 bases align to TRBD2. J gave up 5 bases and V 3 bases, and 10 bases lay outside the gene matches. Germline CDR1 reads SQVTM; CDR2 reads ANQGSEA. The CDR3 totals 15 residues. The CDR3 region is CSVDHRGGPEDTQYF. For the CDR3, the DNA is TGCAGCGTTGACCACCGGGGGGGCCCGGAAGATACGCAGTATTTT.

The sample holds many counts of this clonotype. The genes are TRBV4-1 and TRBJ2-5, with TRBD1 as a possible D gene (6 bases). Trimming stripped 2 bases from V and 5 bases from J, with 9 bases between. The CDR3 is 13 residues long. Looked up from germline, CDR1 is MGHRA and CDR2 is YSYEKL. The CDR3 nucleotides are TGCGCCAGCAGCCAAACAGGGTTGGAGACCCAGTACTTC. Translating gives CASSQTGLETQYF.

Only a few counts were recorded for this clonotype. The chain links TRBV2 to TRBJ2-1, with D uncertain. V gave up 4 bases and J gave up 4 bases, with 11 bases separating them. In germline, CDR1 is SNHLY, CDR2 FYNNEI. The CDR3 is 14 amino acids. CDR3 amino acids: CASSGRWEYNEQFF. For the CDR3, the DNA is TGTGCCAGCAGTGGAAGGTGGGAATACAATGAGCAGTTCTTC.

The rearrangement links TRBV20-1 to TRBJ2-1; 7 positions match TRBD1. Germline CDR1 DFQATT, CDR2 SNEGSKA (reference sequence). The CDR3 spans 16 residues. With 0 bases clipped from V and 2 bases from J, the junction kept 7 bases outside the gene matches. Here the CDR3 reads CSARDSDRVAYNEQFF. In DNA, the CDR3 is TGCAGTGCTAGAGATTCAGACAGGGTAGCCTACAATGAGCAGTTCTTC.

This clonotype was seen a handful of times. The DNA for the CDR3 is TGTGCCAGCAGCCCCATACCGGGACTCCCGAATTTTACGCAGTATTTT. Translated: CASSPIPGLPNFTQYF. The V gene is TRBV7-2, the J gene TRBJ2-3, with D tentatively TRBD2 (6 bases). Trimming cost V 5 bases and J 8 bases, with 23 bases left between them. Per the germline V gene, CDR1 is SGHTA and CDR2 is FQGNSA. The length of the CDR3 is 16 residues.

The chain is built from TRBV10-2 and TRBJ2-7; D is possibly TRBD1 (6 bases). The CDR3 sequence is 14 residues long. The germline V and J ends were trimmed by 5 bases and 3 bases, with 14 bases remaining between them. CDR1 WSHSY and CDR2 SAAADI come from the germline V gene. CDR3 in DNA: TGCGCCAGCAGTAGGACACAGGGTAGCTACGAGCAGTACGTC. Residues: CASSRTQGSYEQYV.

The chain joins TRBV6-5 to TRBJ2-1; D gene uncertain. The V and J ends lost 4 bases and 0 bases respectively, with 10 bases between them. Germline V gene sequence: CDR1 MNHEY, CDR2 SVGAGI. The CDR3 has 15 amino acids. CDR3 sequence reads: CASSFRTFSYNEQFF. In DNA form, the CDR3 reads TGTGCCAGCAGTTTTAGAACATTCTCCTACAATGAGCAGTTCTTC.

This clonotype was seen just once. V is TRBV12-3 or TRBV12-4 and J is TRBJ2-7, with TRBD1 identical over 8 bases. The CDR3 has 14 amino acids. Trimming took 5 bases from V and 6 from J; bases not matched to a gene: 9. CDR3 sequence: CASSPADRGGEQYV. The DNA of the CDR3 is TGTGCCAGCAGTCCTGCTGACAGGGGAGGCGAGCAGTACGTC.

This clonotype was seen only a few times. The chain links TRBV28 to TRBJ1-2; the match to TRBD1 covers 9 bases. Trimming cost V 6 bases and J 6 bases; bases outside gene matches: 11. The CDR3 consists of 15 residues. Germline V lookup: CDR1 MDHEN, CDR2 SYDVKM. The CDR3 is CASSQRDRDLNGYTF. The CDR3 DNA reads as TGTGCCAGCAGCCAACGGGACAGGGACCTCAATGGCTACACCTTC.

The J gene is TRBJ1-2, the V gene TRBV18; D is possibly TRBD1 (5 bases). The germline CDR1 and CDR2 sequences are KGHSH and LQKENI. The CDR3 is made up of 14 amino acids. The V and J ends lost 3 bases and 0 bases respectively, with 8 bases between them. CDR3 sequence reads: CASSPDTTNYGYTF. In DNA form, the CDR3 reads TGTGCCAGCTCACCGGACACGACTAACTATGGCTACACCTTC.

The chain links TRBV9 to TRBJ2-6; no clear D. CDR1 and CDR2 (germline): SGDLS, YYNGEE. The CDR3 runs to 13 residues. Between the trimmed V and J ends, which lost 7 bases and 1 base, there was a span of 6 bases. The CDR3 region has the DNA TGTGCCAGCTTAACATCTGGGGCCAACGTCCTGACTTTC. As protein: CASLTSGANVLTF.

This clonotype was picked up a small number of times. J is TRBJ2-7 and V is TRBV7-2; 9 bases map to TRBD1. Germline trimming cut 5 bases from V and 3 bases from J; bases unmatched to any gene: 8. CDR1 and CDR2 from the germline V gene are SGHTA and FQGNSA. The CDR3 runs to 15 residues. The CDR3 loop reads CASSAGTGLFYEQYV. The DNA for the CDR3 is TGTGCCAGCAGCGCCGGGACAGGGCTATTCTACGAGCAGTACGTC.

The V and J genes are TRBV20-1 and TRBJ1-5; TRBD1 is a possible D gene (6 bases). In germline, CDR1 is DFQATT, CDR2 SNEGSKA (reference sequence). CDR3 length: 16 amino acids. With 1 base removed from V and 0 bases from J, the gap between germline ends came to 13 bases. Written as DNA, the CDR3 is TGCAGTGCTAGAGCCCAGGGACATTATAGCAATCAGCCCCAGCATTTT. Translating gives CSARAQGHYSNQPQHF.

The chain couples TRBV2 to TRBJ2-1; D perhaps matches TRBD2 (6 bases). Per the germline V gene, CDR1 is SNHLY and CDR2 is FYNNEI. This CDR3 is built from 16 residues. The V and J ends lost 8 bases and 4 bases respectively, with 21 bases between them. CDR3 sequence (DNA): TGTGCCAGCCGTCGGGGGACCGACAACAGGTACAATGAGCAGTTCTTC. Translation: CASRRGTDNRYNEQFF.

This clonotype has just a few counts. The CDR3 sequence is CASSLPGGHEKLFF. The CDR3 DNA reads TGTGCCAGCAGTTTGCCCGGGGGGCATGAAAAACTGTTTTTT. This sequence joins TRBV28 and TRBJ1-4; D is possibly TRBD1 (6 bases). This CDR3 contains 14 residues. The germline gives CDR1 MDHEN, CDR2 SYDVKM. Trimming shortened V by 3 bases and J by 6 bases, and 11 bases separated the two germline ends.

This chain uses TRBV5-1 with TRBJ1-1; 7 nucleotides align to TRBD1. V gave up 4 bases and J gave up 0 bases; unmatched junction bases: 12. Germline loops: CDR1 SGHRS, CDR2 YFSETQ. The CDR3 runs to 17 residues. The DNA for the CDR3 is TGCGCCAGCAGCGGACAGGACCTGGGAGGGTTGAACACTGAAGCTTTCTTT. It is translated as CASSGQDLGGLNTEAFF.

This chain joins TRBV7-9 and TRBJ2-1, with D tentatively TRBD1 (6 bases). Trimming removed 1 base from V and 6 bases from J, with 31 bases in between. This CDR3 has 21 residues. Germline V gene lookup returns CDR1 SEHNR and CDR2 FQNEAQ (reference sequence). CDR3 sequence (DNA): TGTGCCAGCAGCTTAGATCTTAGCAGGGCCCGAGGGGGACGCAGGGGCAATGAGCAGTTCTTC. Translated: CASSLDLSRARGGRRGNEQFF.

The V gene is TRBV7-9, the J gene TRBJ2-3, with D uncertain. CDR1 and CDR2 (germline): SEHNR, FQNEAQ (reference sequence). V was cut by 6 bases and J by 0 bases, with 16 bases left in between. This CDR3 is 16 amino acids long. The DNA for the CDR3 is TGTGCCAGCAGTTCTCCCCTAGGAGTGAGCACAGATACGCAGTATTTT. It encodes CASSSPLGVSTDTQYF.